These 2 T cell receptor beta chains were sequenced from one sample in a study of cytomegalovirus exposure and HLA in healthy donors. Researchers ran the PCR with 60 Vbeta and 13 Jbeta primers. Profiling relied on immunoSEQ multiplex PCR, and the TCRdb table lists in-frame clones only, not all of them. The table includes approximately 150,000 clones, 82% detected once. Input material: PBMCs. The receptor set was obtained from a man aged 18 to 29 in good health and CMV-seropositive.

The chain employs TRBV6-6 and TRBJ1-5; 7 bases map to TRBD1. The CDR3 is 14 amino acids. The V gene end was trimmed by 4 bases and the J gene end by 2 bases; junction bases not matched to a gene: 2. CDR1 MNHNY and CDR2 SVGAGI come from the germline V gene (reference sequence). As DNA, the CDR3 is TGTGCCAGCAGTTGGACAGGAGGCAATCAGCCCCAGCATTTT. Its protein is CASSWTGGNQPQHF.

Note on this clone: Compared with germline, one end of the junction differs, possibly owing to a read error. The gene calls are TRBV7-7 and TRBJ1-1; D gene ambiguous. The CDR3 runs to 13 residues. Looked up from germline, CDR1 is SSHAT and CDR2 is FNYEAQ (reference sequence). The chain's CDR3 is CASSFSVNTEAFF. CDR3 DNA: TGTGCTAGCAGCTTCAGCGTGAACACTGAAGCTTTCTTT.